Included here is one T cell receptor (beta chain) sequence, with context. The data were taken from a study of blood T cell repertoires in COVID-19. Study as a whole: T cells, B-cell-depleted T cells, or PBMCs provided the cDNA or gDNA that served as material.

Original handling: It was from reference gene primer amplification that nucleated cell counts were estimated. Measured with immunoSEQ multiplex PCR; TCRdb has only the in-frame clones, and not every one. V and J calls plus clone size are reproduced from that table; the DNA served to infer D and trimming. Among 180,000 or so clones listed, approximately 90% were seen once. V was shortened by 7 bases and J by 3 bases, with 16 bases between the two germline ends. CDR3 size: 15 residues. Germline assignment: CDR1 SGHNT and CDR2 YENEEA. Material: peripheral blood. This chain joins TRBV11-3 and TRBJ2-1, with D tentatively TRBD2 (7 bases). This TCR was recovered from a woman aged 25-40 years with active or convalescent COVID-19. The CDR3, as DNA: TGTGCCAGCAAGGCTAGGGGGGGCTACTACAATGAGCAGTTCTTC. It translates to CASKARGGYYNEQFF.